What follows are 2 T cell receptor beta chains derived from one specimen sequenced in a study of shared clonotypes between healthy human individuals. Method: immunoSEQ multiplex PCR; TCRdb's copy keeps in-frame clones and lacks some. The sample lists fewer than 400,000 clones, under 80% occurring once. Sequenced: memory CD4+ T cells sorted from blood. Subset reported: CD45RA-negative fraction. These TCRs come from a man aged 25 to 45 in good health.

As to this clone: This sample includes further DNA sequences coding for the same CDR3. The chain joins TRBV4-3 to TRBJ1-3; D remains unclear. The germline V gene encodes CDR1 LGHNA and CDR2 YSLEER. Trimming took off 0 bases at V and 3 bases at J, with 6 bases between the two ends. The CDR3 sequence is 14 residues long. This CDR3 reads CASSQDGVGNTIYF. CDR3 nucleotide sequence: TGCGCCAGCAGCCAAGACGGAGTTGGAAACACCATATATTTT.

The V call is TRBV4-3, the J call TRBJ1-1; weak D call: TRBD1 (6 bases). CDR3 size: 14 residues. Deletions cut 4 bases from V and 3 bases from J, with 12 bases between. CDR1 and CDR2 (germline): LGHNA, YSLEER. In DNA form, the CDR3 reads TGCGCCAGCAGCCCTCACGGGGGCTACACTGAAGCTTTCTTT. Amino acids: CASSPHGGYTEAFF.